Presented here are 5 T cell receptor beta chains from one specimen sequenced in a study of early T cells in non-severe SARS-CoV-2 infection (dated by TCRdb to the early 2020s). To prepare the library, 5' RACE was applied. The instrument was a NextSeq 500. TCRdb reworked the public reads: Q25 trimming with fastp, MiXCR clone assembly, productive beta chains retained. Entries are consolidated by CDR3 protein sequence, retaining the most common genes and DNA. The sample yields some 59,000 distinct CDR3 sequences; roughly 8.7% were counted once. The ten largest clones capture around 3.6% of the sample. This material consisted of whole blood, taken at baseline. The receptors stem from an adult who was a healthcare worker with PCR-confirmed SARS-CoV-2 infection or an uninfected control (not recorded which).

The CDR3 region is CSVQGNYEQYF. The CDR3 coding sequence is TGCAGTGTCCAGGGGAACTACGAGCAGTACTTC. The chain carries TRBV20-1 and TRBJ2-7, with D maybe TRBD1 (6 bases). Looked up from germline, CDR1 is DFQATT and CDR2 is SNEGSKA (reference sequence). Between the trimmed V and J ends, which lost 7 bases and 3 bases, there was a span of 10 bases. The CDR3 contains 11 residues.

This clonotype appeared many times. This rearrangement joins TRBV12-3 or TRBV12-4 to TRBJ2-7; no firm D call. The CDR3 length is 14 residues. Trimming took off 4 bases at V and 2 bases at J, with 12 bases between the two ends. DNA for the CDR3: TGTGCCAGCAGTTCCCCCGACCAGCCCTACGAGCAGTACTTC. It is translated as CASSSPDQPYEQYF.

The chain recombines TRBV9 with TRBJ2-1; D is ambiguous. The CDR3 loop spans 14 amino acids. Germline V gives CDR1 SGDLS, CDR2 YYNGEE. V was trimmed by 1 base and J by 2 bases, leaving 7 bases between them. CDR3 nucleotides: TGTGCCAGCAGCGTATCCCAGGCCTACAATGAGCAGTTCTTC. It is translated as CASSVSQAYNEQFF.

Remarks on this clonotype: The germline gene is not matched at one end of the junction; a read error may be the cause. Here the CDR3 DNA reads TGTGTCATCACCCCGACCGGGACAGGAGATGGTGGCTACACCTTC. Translated, it gives CVITPTGTGDGGYTF. The V gene is TRBV10-3, the J gene TRBJ1-2, with 8 bases lining up with TRBD1. This CDR3 is 15 amino acids long. Germline assignment: CDR1 ENHRY and CDR2 SYGVKD.

The genes are TRBV6-5 and TRBJ2-2; D is tentatively TRBD1 or TRBD2 (6 bases each). The ends were cut back, 6 bases at V and 6 bases at J, with 14 bases in the middle. Germline assignment: CDR1 MNHEY and CDR2 SVGAGI. The CDR3 contains 14 residues. As DNA, the CDR3 is TGTGCCAGCAGAGCAACGGGGGCGGCCGGGGAGCTGTTTTTT. Translating it yields CASRATGAAGELFF.